This TCR beta chain stems from a study of blood T cell repertoires in COVID-19. Overall study context: Samples taken during acute and convalescent COVID-19 were collected in the United States, Italy and Spain. PBMCs, B-cell-depleted T cells, or T cells were the source of the cDNA or gDNA that made up the material.

Seattle researchers signed up patients amid active infection and tracked them longitudinally. The V gene end was trimmed by 3 bases and the J gene end by 3 bases; junction bases not matched to a gene: 8. The CDR3 sequence is 15 residues long. From germline, CDR1 is LNHDA and CDR2 SQIVND (reference sequence). Original processing notes: From reference gene primer amplification, estimates of nucleated cell counts were derived. Clones were sequenced by immunoSEQ multiplex PCR, and TCRdb holds only the in-frame ones, with some missing. The V and J calls and clone size are taken from that table; D and trimming were inferred from the DNA. Of 150,000 to 200,000 clones in the sample, about 86% are singletons; the top ten hold around 12%.

The chain has TRBV19 and TRBJ2-7; 7 positions agree with TRBD1. The sequence was obtained from a woman aged 70 to 79 with COVID-19, enrolled during active disease. Sample: peripheral blood. The DNA for the CDR3 is TGTGCCAGTAGTATTATCTGGGACAGATACTACGAGCAGTACTTC. Its protein is CASSIIWDRYYEQYF.